This entry is about one T cell receptor beta chain. Its target is unknown. The data belong to a study of chemoradiotherapy in HPV16-positive cancers. At the level of the study: Candidate HPV-specific T-cell clones and common TCR motifs came from functional assays in a couple of HPV16-positive patients. Regarding the study as a whole: Functional assays defining HPV-specific T cells used only a couple of HPV16-positive patients. During treatment, candidate HPV-specific clones and E7-related motifs expanded in tumor.

Profiling relied on immunoSEQ multiplex PCR, and the TCRdb table lists in-frame clones only, not all of them. The table includes more than 7,500 clones, roughly nine tenths detected once. Repeated repertoire sampling spanned the course of chemoradiotherapy. In germline, CDR1 is ENHRY, CDR2 SYGVKD. Trimming cost V 0 bases and J 3 bases, with 9 bases left between them. The CDR3 sequence is 14 residues long. This sample comprised blood, obtained from a patient who underwent chemoradiotherapy. The sequence derives from a human donor with HPV-associated anogenital cancer. The rearrangement joins TRBV10-3 to TRBJ2-7; D is undetermined. Written as DNA, the CDR3 is TGTGCCATCAGTGAGTCCGACTCCATCTACGAGCAGTACTTC. Translating it yields CAISESDSIYEQYF.